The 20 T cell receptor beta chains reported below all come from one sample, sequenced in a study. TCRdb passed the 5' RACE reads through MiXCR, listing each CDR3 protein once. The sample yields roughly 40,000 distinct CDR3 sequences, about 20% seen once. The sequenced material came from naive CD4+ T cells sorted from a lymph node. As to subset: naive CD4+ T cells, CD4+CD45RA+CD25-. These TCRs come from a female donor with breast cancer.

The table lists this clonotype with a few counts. The CDR3: CSARDFRGGGETQYF. For the CDR3, the DNA is TGCAGTGCTAGAGATTTTAGAGGGGGCGGAGAGACCCAGTACTTC. This chain uses TRBV20-1 with TRBJ2-5; 7 nucleotides line up with TRBD1. After removal of 0 bases from V and 4 bases from J, the junction contained 8 bases not matched to a gene. The CDR3 is made up of 15 amino acids. Germline V gene data show CDR1 as DFQATT and CDR2 as SNEGSKA (reference sequence).

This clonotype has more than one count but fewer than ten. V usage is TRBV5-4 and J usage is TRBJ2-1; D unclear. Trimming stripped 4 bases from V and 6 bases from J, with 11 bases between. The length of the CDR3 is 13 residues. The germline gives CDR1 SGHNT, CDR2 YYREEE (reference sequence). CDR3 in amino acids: CASSTSPSNEQFF. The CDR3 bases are TGTGCCAGCAGCACCAGTCCTAGCAATGAGCAGTTCTTC.

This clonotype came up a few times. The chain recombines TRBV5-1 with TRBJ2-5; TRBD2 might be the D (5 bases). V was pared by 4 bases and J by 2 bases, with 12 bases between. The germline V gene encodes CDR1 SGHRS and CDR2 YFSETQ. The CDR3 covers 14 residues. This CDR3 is CASSLGVTQETQYF. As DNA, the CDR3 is TGCGCCAGCAGCCTGGGAGTTACACAAGAGACCCAGTACTTC.

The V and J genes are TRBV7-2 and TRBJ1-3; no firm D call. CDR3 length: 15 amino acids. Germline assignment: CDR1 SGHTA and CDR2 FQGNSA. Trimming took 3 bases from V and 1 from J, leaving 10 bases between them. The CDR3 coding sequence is TGTGCCAGCAGCTTGAGAGCCGGGTCTGGAAACACCATATATTTT. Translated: CASSLRAGSGNTIYF.

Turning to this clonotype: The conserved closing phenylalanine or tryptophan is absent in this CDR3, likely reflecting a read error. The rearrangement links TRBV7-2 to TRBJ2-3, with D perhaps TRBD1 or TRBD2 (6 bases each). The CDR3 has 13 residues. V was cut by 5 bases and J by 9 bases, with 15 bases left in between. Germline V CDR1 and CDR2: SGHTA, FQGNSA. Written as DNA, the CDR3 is TGTGCCAGCAGCACGGGCAGAGGGGGGACGCAGTATCTT. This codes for CASSTGRGGTQYL.

CDR3 residues: CASRSTSTGELFF. The CDR3 DNA reads as TGCGCCAGCAGGTCTACTAGCACCGGGGAGCTGTTTTTT. V usage is TRBV5-1 and J usage is TRBJ2-2, with D tentatively TRBD2 (5 bases). Germline CDR1 reads SGHRS; CDR2 reads YFSETQ. The CDR3 covers 13 residues. Between the trimmed V and J ends, which lost 5 bases and 4 bases, there was a span of 9 bases.

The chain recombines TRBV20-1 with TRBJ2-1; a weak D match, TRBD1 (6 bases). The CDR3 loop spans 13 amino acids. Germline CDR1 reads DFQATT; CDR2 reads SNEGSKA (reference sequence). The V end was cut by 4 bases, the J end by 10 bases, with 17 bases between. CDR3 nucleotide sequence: TGCAGTGCTACCCACAGGGTCGGATGGGAGCAGTTCTTC. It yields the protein CSATHRVGWEQFF.

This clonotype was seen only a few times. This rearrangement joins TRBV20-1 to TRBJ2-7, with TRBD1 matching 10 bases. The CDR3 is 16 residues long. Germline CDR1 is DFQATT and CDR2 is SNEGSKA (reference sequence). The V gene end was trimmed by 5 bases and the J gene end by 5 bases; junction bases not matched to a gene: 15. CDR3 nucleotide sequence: TGCAGTGCTCGCCTTGGGAGGGGACAGGGGAAGAACGAGCAGTACTTC. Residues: CSARLGRGQGKNEQYF.

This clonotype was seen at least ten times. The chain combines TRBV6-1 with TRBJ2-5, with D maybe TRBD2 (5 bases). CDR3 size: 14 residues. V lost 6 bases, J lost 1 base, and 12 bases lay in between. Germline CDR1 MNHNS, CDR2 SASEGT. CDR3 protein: CASRTFGGQETQYF. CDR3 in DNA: TGTGCCAGCAGGACCTTTGGAGGCCAAGAGACCCAGTACTTC.

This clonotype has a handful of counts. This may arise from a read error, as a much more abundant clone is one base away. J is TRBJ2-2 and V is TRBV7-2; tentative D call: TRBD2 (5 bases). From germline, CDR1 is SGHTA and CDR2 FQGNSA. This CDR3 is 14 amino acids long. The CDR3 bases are TGTGCCAGCAGCTCATACTTGAACACCGGGGAGCTGCTTTTT. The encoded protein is CASSSYLNTGELLF.

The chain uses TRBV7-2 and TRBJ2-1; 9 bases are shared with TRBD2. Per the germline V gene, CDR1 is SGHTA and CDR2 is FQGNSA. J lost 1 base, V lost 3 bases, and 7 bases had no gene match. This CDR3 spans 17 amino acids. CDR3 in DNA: TGTGCCAGCAGCTTGGTAGCGGGAGTAGGGTCCTACAATGAGCAGTTCTTC. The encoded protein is CASSLVAGVGSYNEQFF.

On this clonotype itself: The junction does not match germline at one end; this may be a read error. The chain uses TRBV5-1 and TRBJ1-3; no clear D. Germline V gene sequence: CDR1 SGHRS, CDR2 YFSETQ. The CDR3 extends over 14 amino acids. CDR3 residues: CASSLETSGNTIYF. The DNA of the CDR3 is TGCGCCAGCAGCTTGGAGACTTCTGGAAACACCATATATTTC.

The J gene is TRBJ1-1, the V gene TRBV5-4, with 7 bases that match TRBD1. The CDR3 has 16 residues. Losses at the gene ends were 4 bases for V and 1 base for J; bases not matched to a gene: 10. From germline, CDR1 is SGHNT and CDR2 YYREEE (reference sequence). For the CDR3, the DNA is TGTGCCAGCAGCCTTGGGACAGCGGGGACGAACACTGAAGCTTTCTTT. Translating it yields CASSLGTAGTNTEAFF.

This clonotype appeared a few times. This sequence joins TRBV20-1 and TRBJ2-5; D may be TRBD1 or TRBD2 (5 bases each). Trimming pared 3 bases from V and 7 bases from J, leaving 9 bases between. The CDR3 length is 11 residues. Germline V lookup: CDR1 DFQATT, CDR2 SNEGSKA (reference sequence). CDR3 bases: TGCAGTGCTAGCCTTGGGGGGACCCAGTACTTC. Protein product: CSASLGGTQYF.

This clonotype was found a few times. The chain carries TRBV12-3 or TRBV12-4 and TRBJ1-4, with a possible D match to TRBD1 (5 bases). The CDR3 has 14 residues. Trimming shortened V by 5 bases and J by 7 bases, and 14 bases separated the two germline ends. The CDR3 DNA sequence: TGTGCCAGCAGTCCGACAAGGGGCGGTGAAAAACTGTTTTTT. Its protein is CASSPTRGGEKLFF.

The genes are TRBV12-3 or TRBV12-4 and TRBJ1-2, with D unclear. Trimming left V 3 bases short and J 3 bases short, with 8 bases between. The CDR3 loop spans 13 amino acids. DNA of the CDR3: TGTGCCAGCAGTTTTGGACTGCACTATGGCTACACCTTC. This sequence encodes CASSFGLHYGYTF.

The CDR3 DNA reads as TGTGCCAGCTCACAAAGTAGACCGGGATTTGGAAACACCATATATTTT. It codes for CASSQSRPGFGNTIYF. This chain links TRBV18 with TRBJ1-3; D remains ambiguous. V shed 4 bases and J shed 3 bases, with 16 bases lying between them. Germline V gene data show CDR1 as KGHSH and CDR2 as LQKENI. This CDR3 comprises 16 residues.

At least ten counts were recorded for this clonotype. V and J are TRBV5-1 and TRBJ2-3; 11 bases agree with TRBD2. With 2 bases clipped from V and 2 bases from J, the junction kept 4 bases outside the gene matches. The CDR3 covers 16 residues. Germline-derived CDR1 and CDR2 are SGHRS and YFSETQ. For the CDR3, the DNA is TGCGCCAGCAGCTTCCGACTAGCGGGGAACACAGATACGCAGTATTTT. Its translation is CASSFRLAGNTDTQYF.

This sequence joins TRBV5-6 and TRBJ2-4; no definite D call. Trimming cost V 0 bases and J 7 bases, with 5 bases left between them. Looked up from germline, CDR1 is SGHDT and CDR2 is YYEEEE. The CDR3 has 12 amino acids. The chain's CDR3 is CASSLDSNIQYF. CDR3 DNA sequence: TGTGCCAGCAGCTTGGACAGCAACATTCAGTACTTC.

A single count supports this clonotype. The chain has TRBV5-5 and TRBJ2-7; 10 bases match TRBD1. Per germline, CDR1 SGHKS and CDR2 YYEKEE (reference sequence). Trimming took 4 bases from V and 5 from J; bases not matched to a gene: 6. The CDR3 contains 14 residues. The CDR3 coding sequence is TGTGCCAGCAGCCCTGACAGGGGGCATAACGAGCAGTACTTC. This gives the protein CASSPDRGHNEQYF.